Shown below are 9 T cell receptor beta chains from a single sample sequenced in a study of blood T cells in healthy people across ages. Next came a second PCR, run for about 7 to 11 cycles, which used a sample-barcoded 5' primer along with a J-beta primer mix. TCRdb itself ran the 5' RACE reads through MiXCR, one entry per CDR3 protein. The table shows about 900,000 distinct CDR3 sequences, with approximately 59% occurring only once. Material: blood. These receptors all stem from a man aged 25 to 40 in good health.

This clonotype has only a few counts. The V gene is TRBV20-1, the J gene TRBJ2-7; D is unclear. CDR1 and CDR2 from the germline V gene are DFQATT and SNEGSKA (reference sequence). The germline V and J ends were trimmed by 3 bases and 0 bases, with 15 bases remaining between them. The CDR3 runs 15 residues. CDR3 sequence: CSARTTATRSYEQYF. For the CDR3, the DNA is TGCAGTGCTAGGACGACTGCAACTCGCTCCTACGAGCAGTACTTC.

The rearrangement links TRBV15 to TRBJ2-1; the D gene could be TRBD1 or TRBD2 (5 bases each). The CDR3 totals 16 residues. Per germline, CDR1 LNHNV and CDR2 YYDKDF (reference sequence). The V end lost 5 bases, the J end lost 0 bases, and 14 bases lay between the germline ends. The DNA of the CDR3 is TGTGCCACCAGCGGCTGGGGACGGAGCTCCTACAATGAGCAGTTCTTC. Protein product: CATSGWGRSSYNEQFF.

The J gene is TRBJ2-7, the V gene TRBV7-9; no clear D. In germline, CDR1 is SEHNR, CDR2 FQNEAQ (reference sequence). Trimming left V 5 bases short and J 5 bases short, with 16 bases between. The length of the CDR3 is 14 residues. CDR3 coding DNA: TGTGCCAGCAGCCCAGAGGTCCCCTGGGACGAGCAGTACTTC. This encodes CASSPEVPWDEQYF.

The CDR3: CSARDWTDSNQPQHF. CDR3 bases: TGCAGTGCTAGAGATTGGACGGATAGCAATCAGCCCCAGCATTTT. The rearrangement links TRBV20-1 to TRBJ1-5; D unresolved. Trimming left V 0 bases short and J 0 bases short, with 9 bases between. The CDR3 length is 15 residues. CDR1 and CDR2 from the germline V gene are DFQATT and SNEGSKA (reference sequence).

V and J are TRBV4-2 and TRBJ2-5; TRBD1 is a possible D gene (7 bases). This CDR3 comprises 14 residues. V lost 1 base, J lost 4 bases, and 10 bases lay in between. Germline loops: CDR1 LGHNA, CDR2 YNFKEQ. CDR3 region: CASSQAQGGETQYF. Written as DNA, the CDR3 is TGTGCCAGCAGCCAAGCCCAGGGGGGAGAGACCCAGTACTTC.

The chain combines TRBV27 with TRBJ2-7, with D hard to call. Germline lookup yields CDR1 MNHEY and CDR2 SMNVEV (reference sequence). V lost 0 bases to trimming and J lost 7 bases, with 16 bases between them. This CDR3 region has 15 residues. CDR3 DNA: TGTGCCAGCAGTTTATCCAGATCGGTCTACAATGAGCAGTACTTC. The encoded protein is CASSLSRSVYNEQYF.

The chain couples TRBV5-1 to TRBJ2-1, with D unclear. Trimming left V 0 bases short and J 2 bases short, with 24 bases between. This CDR3 is built from 20 residues. The germline CDR1 and CDR2 sequences are SGHRS and YFSETQ. CDR3 DNA sequence: TGCGCCAGCAGCTTGGAGGCGTGGGTGGCAGCCCATGGGACCTACAATGAGCAGTTCTTC. This codes for CASSLEAWVAAHGTYNEQFF.

Only a few counts were recorded for this clonotype. At one end, the junction sequence differs from germline, possibly due to a read error. The chain has TRBV4-1 and TRBJ2-1; TRBD1 is a possible D gene (7 bases). The length of the CDR3 is 11 residues. Germline CDR1 reads MGHRA; CDR2 reads YSYEKL. For the CDR3, the DNA is TGTGCCAGCAGCCAGGGGGGTGAGCAGTTCTTC. As protein: CASSQGGEQFF.

The gene calls are TRBV9 and TRBJ2-1; 8 bases are shared with TRBD2. CDR3 length: 16 residues. J gave up 0 bases and V 4 bases, and 6 bases lay outside the gene matches. Germline values: CDR1 SGDLS, CDR2 YYNGEE. This CDR3 reads CASSHSGDTSYNEQFF. The DNA of the CDR3 is TGTGCCAGCAGCCATAGCGGGGACACCTCCTACAATGAGCAGTTCTTC.